This is a list of T cell receptor beta chains from one sample in a study of post-analysis software for immune sequencing data. TCRdb used MiXCR to reprocess the PCR reads, holding one entry per CDR3 protein. The sample lists about 400,000 distinct CDR3 sequences; about a third were seen once. Sequencing used blood. Receptors were obtained from a girl aged 5 to 17 with multiple sclerosis. Both conserved end residues are part of each CDR3. The D gene is left open where the match is weak. Part of the rows lack a size; the others show once, few, many or a class for expanded clones.

J gene: TRBJ1-2
V gene: TRBV25-1
clone size: -
D gene: -
CDR3 DNA: TGTGCCAGCAGCGTCGAGATCGCTAGCGACTACACCTTC
CDR3 protein: CASSVEIASDYTF

J gene: TRBJ2-1
V gene: TRBV4-2
clone size: few
D gene: TRBD2
CDR3 DNA: TGTGCCAGCAGCCAAGACCGGACTAGCGGAAGCCTAAAGGAGTTCTTC
CDR3 protein: CASSQDRTSGSLKEFF

J gene: TRBJ2-1
V gene: TRBV5-1
clone size: -
D gene: -
CDR3 DNA: TGCGCCAGCAGCCAATTCGACCGGGACCACAATGAGCAGTTCTTC
CDR3 protein: CASSQFDRDHNEQFF

J gene: TRBJ1-5
V gene: TRBV10-3
clone size: -
D gene: -
CDR3 DNA: TGTGCCATCAGCGGGGGTGACAATCAGCCCCAGCATTTT
CDR3 protein: CAISGGDNQPQHF

J gene: TRBJ2-5
V gene: TRBV7-9
clone size: few
D gene: TRBD1
CDR3 DNA: TGTGCCAGCGGGGGACAGCAAGAGACCCAGTACTTC
CDR3 protein: CASGGQQETQYF

J gene: TRBJ2-7
V gene: TRBV7-9
clone size: -
D gene: -
CDR3 DNA: TGTGCCAGCAGCTTAGCGCGAGGGAGGACCTACGAGCAGTACTTC
CDR3 protein: CASSLARGRTYEQYF

J gene: TRBJ2-7
V gene: TRBV6-2/TRBV6-3
clone size: -
D gene: -
CDR3 DNA: TGTGCCAGCAGTTACGCAGGCGTCCCCTACGAGCAGTACTTC
CDR3 protein: CASSYAGVPYEQYF

J gene: TRBJ1-6
V gene: TRBV7-9
clone size: -
D gene: -
CDR3 DNA: TGTGCCAGCAGTCCCCGGGCCCTCTATAATTCACCCCTCCACTTT
CDR3 protein: CASSPRALYNSPLHF

J gene: TRBJ2-6
V gene: TRBV12-3/TRBV12-4
clone size: few
D gene: TRBD1
CDR3 DNA: TGTGCCAGCAGTTTAGAGGAGCCCAGGGGGTGGTCTGGGGCCAACGTCCTGACTTTC
CDR3 protein: CASSLEEPRGWSGANVLTF

J gene: TRBJ2-7
V gene: TRBV6-2/TRBV6-3
clone size: -
D gene: -
CDR3 DNA: TGTGCCAGCAGTTATGAGGGGAACGAGCAGTACTTC
CDR3 protein: CASSYEGNEQYF

J gene: TRBJ2-7
V gene: TRBV5-1
clone size: -
D gene: TRBD1
CDR3 DNA: TGCGCCAGCAGCTTGGCCGGGACAGGGATCTCCTACGAGCAGTACTTC
CDR3 protein: CASSLAGTGISYEQYF

J gene: TRBJ2-7
V gene: TRBV7-2
clone size: -
D gene: TRBD2
CDR3 DNA: TGTGCCAGCAGCTTAGGACTAGCGGGGGGGCTCCTATTCCACGAGCAGTACTTC
CDR3 protein: CASSLGLAGGLLFHEQYF

J gene: TRBJ1-2
V gene: TRBV27
clone size: -
D gene: TRBD1
CDR3 DNA: TGTGCCAGCAGGGGGACAGGGACGAACTGTGGCTACACCTTC
CDR3 protein: CASRGTGTNCGYTF

J gene: TRBJ1-1
V gene: TRBV7-9
clone size: few
D gene: -
CDR3 DNA: TGTGCCAGCAGCCAGAATCAGAACACTGAAGCTTTCTTT
CDR3 protein: CASSQNQNTEAFF

J gene: TRBJ2-7
V gene: TRBV6-2/TRBV6-3
clone size: -
D gene: TRBD1
CDR3 DNA: TGTGCCAGCAGTTACTCCCCGGGACAGGGGCCCTACGAGCAGTACTTC
CDR3 protein: CASSYSPGQGPYEQYF

J gene: TRBJ1-1
V gene: TRBV5-1
clone size: -
D gene: -
CDR3 DNA: TGCGCCAGCAGCCGCGACCCCCGGGACGCTGAAGCTTTCTTT
CDR3 protein: CASSRDPRDAEAFF

J gene: TRBJ2-7
V gene: TRBV20-1
clone size: few
D gene: TRBD2
CDR3 DNA: TGCAGTGCTAGGCTGGGAGGGCTAGCGGGACCCTACGAGCAGTACTTC
CDR3 protein: CSARLGGLAGPYEQYF

J gene: TRBJ2-7
V gene: TRBV13
clone size: -
D gene: TRBD2
CDR3 DNA: TGTGCCAGCAGCTTAATCCTAGCGGGGAACGAGCAGTACTTC
CDR3 protein: CASSLILAGNEQYF

J gene: TRBJ1-1
V gene: TRBV29-1
clone size: few
D gene: -
CDR3 DNA: TGCAGCGTTGATATCCGAGTGAACACTGAAGCTTTCTTT
CDR3 protein: CSVDIRVNTEAFF

J gene: TRBJ2-5
V gene: TRBV28
clone size: many
D gene: -
CDR3 DNA: TGTGCCAGCAGTTCCCGGTCACCCGTCTGGCTACAAGAGACCCAGTACTTC
CDR3 protein: CASSSRSPVWLQETQYF